This TCR beta chain was sequenced in a study of vaccination and CD4 T cells after COVID-19. Oncomine TCR Beta short-read sequencing was applied to DNA from cultured CD4+ T cells. TCRdb processed the PCR reads anew with MiXCR; each CDR3 protein has one entry. The sample holds under 11,000 distinct CDR3 sequences; approximately 75% are singletons and the top ten take around 10%. In its sample, this clonotype was seen once. The antigen is not known. The treatment was: approximately nine-day PBMC culture with coronavirus spike peptide pools or control peptides (ViraFEST assay). T cells were expanded with peptide pools, and expanded clonotypes were identified by TCR sequencing. Sequencing was performed on CD4+ T cells from blood, cultured in vitro. This TCR derives from a human donor who had recovered from COVID-19.

The CDR3: CASSKDSNQPQHF. For the CDR3, the DNA is TGTGCCAGCAGCAAAGATAGCAATCAGCCCCAGCATTTT. The V call is TRBV5-8, the J call TRBJ1-5; D not certain. Trimming took off 4 bases at V and 0 bases at J, with 5 bases between the two ends. This CDR3 region has 13 residues. Germline values: CDR1 SGHTS, CDR2 YDEGEE.